This T cell receptor beta chain was captured by sequencing in a study of blood T cell repertoires in COVID-19. As for the study in general: The United States, Italy and Spain were the sources of the acute and convalescent COVID-19 samples.

Per germline, CDR1 KGHDR and CDR2 SFDVKD. J was trimmed by 0 bases and V by 0 bases; bases with no gene match: 1. This CDR3 is 16 amino acids long. Per the original methods: Counts of nucleated cells, estimated from reference gene primer amplification, were obtained. Method: immunoSEQ multiplex PCR; TCRdb's copy keeps in-frame clones and lacks some. For V, J and clone size, that table is used; D and trimming come from the DNA. The sample holds about 150,000 clones, around 84% seen once. Sample: peripheral blood. The chain couples TRBV24-1 to TRBJ2-1, with 7 bases fitting TRBD1. This clonotype was obtained from a man aged 50-59 years with active or convalescent COVID-19. The DNA for the CDR3 is TGTGCCACCAGTGATTTGCGGGACAGCTCCTACAATGAGCAGTTCTTC. As protein: CATSDLRDSSYNEQFF.